This T cell receptor (beta chain) was retrieved from a study of Graves' ophthalmopathy and Graves' hyperthyroidism. V was cut by 2 bases and J by 3 bases, with 7 bases left in between. Germline V gene sequence: CDR1 KGHSH, CDR2 LQKENI. The CDR3 totals 14 residues. RNA transcripts were the template, and TCR beta CDR3 regions were amplified from them. Following a first-round RT-PCR that used HTBI primers, a second-round multiplex PCR was carried out. TCRdb re-derived calls from the multiplex PCR reads in MiXCR, one entry per CDR3 protein. This table has approximately 1.2 million distinct CDR3 sequences, 35% to 40% appearing once. New diagnoses, under 2 months' duration, and ages 18 to 65 characterized the hyperthyroidism patients. Exclusion applied to patients with other autoimmune diseases, uncontrolled infections, pregnancy or lactation. The study, taken as a whole, reports: Blood shared most expanded thyroid clonotypes above 0.001 frequency. A model of 13 signatures distinguished ophthalmopathy from stable hyperthyroidism at roughly 86% sensitivity and approximately 81% specificity.

Comments on this clonotype: As yet, its antigen is unknown.

This TCR was recovered from an adult man with Graves' hyperthyroidism. V and J are TRBV18 and TRBJ1-4; D call uncertain. The sequencing input was peripheral blood or thyroid tissue (not recorded which). The CDR3 DNA is TGTGCCAGCTCACCAGGGTTCCCTAATGAAAAACTGTTTTTT. This codes for CASSPGFPNEKLFF.